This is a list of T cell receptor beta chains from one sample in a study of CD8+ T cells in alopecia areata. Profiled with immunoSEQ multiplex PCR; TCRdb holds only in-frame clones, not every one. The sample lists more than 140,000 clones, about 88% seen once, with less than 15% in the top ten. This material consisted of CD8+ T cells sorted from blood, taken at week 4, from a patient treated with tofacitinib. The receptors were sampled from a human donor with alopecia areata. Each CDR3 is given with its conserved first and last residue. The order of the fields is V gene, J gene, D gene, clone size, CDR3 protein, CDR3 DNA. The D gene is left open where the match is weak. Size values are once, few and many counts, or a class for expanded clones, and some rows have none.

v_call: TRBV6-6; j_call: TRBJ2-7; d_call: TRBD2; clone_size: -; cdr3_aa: CASSPLTGGYAYEQYF; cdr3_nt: TGTGCCAGCAGTCCCCTGACGGGAGGTTATGCCTACGAGCAGTACTTC
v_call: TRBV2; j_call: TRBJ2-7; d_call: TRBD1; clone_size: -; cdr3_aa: CASSVGQVYEQYF; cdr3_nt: TGTGCCAGCAGCGTAGGACAGGTCTACGAGCAGTACTTC
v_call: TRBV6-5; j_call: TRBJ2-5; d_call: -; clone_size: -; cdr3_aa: CASSYGIGRQETQYF; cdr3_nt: TGTGCCAGCAGTTACGGGATTGGGAGACAAGAGACCCAGTACTTC
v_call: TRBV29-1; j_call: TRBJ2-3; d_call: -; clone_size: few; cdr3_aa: CSVQQGHNTDTQYF; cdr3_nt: TGCAGCGTTCAACAGGGCCACAACACAGATACGCAGTATTTT
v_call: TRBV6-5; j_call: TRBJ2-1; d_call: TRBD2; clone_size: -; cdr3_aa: CASSYALAGIYNEQFF; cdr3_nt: TGTGCCAGCAGTTACGCGCTAGCGGGGATTTACAATGAGCAGTTCTTC
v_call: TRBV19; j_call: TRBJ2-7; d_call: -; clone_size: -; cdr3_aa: CASSIHQGTYEQYF; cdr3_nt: TGTGCCAGTAGTATACATCAGGGGACCTACGAGCAGTACTTC
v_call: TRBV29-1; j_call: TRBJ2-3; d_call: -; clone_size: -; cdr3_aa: CSVGLPSTDTQYF; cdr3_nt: TGCAGCGTCGGACTGCCTAGCACAGATACGCAGTATTTT
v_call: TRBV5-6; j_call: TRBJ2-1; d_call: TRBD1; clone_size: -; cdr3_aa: CASSHGTDYNEQFF; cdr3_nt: TGTGCCAGCAGTCACGGGACAGACTACAATGAGCAGTTCTTC
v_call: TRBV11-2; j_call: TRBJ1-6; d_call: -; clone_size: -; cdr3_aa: CASSAGRENSPLHF; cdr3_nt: TGTGCCAGCAGCGCTGGACGGGAGAATTCACCCCTCCACTTT
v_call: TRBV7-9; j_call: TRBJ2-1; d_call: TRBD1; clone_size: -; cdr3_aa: CASSYRDRENDEQFF; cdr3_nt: TGTGCCAGCAGCTACCGGGACAGGGAGAACGATGAGCAGTTCTTC